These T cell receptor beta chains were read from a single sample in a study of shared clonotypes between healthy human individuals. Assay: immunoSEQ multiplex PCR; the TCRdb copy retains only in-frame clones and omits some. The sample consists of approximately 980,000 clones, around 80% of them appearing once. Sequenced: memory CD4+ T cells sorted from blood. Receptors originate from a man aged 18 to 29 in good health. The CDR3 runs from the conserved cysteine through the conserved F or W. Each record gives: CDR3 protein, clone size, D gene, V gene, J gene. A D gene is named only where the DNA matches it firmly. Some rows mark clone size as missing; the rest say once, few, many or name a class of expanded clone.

CDR3: CASSLLQGNYGYTF
size: .
D: .
V: TRBV5-6
J: TRBJ1-2

CDR3: CASSLGGRNIQYF
size: .
D: .
V: TRBV27
J: TRBJ2-4

CDR3: CASSLFNQGYGYTF
size: .
D: .
V: TRBV27
J: TRBJ1-2

CDR3: CASSPGGSGGPQETQYF
size: .
D: TRBD2
V: TRBV9
J: TRBJ2-5

CDR3: CASSWTGEDGYTF
size: .
D: TRBD1
V: TRBV5-1
J: TRBJ1-2

CDR3: CASSSWTGRETQYF
size: .
D: TRBD1
V: TRBV7-2
J: TRBJ2-5

CDR3: CASSLSGLDTQYF
size: .
D: .
V: TRBV5-1
J: TRBJ2-3

CDR3: CATSVGQGGNEQFF
size: .
D: TRBD1
V: TRBV15
J: TRBJ2-1

CDR3: CASSSGPQSVTDTQYF
size: once
D: .
V: TRBV5-1
J: TRBJ2-3

CDR3: CASSYQGGDHGYTF
size: .
D: .
V: TRBV7-2
J: TRBJ1-2

CDR3: CASRRTGLNTEAFF
size: .
D: TRBD1
V: TRBV27
J: TRBJ1-1

CDR3: CASSLEWYEQYF
size: .
D: .
V: TRBV7-9
J: TRBJ2-7

CDR3: CASSQGPVGGGAYNEQFF
size: .
D: TRBD2
V: TRBV4-1
J: TRBJ2-1

CDR3: CASSLGTAPEETQYF
size: .
D: .
V: TRBV5-4
J: TRBJ2-5

CDR3: CASSQTSAETQYF
size: few
D: TRBD2
V: TRBV10-1
J: TRBJ2-5

CDR3: CAISESRAKLFF
size: once
D: .
V: TRBV10-3
J: TRBJ1-4

CDR3: CATHANYGYTF
size: .
D: .
V: TRBV6-5
J: TRBJ1-2

CDR3: CASSHGQGEKLFF
size: .
D: TRBD1
V: TRBV4-1
J: TRBJ1-4

CDR3: CASSRETGVTYEQYF
size: few
D: TRBD1
V: TRBV7-2
J: TRBJ2-7

CDR3: CASSFREAQPQHF
size: once
D: .
V: TRBV11-2
J: TRBJ1-5

CDR3: CASSRGPITYNSPLHF
size: .
D: .
V: TRBV27
J: TRBJ1-6

CDR3: CASNAGTSQKTQYF
size: .
D: .
V: TRBV19
J: TRBJ2-5

CDR3: CASSHFQTSYEQYF
size: many
D: .
V: TRBV14
J: TRBJ2-7

CDR3: CASSLVHDLLGTDTQYF
size: .
D: .
V: TRBV7-9
J: TRBJ2-3

CDR3: CASREGDSDTEAFF
size: .
D: .
V: TRBV6-5
J: TRBJ1-1

CDR3: CASKSRPNTGELFF
size: .
D: .
V: TRBV2
J: TRBJ2-2

CDR3: CASSPGLARETQYF
size: .
D: TRBD2
V: TRBV7-9
J: TRBJ2-5

CDR3: CAWSKGGAHSYEQYF
size: .
D: .
V: TRBV30
J: TRBJ2-7

CDR3: CASSQVGDLQYF
size: .
D: .
V: TRBV4-1
J: TRBJ2-5

CDR3: CASNPPGTGSAYF
size: .
D: TRBD1
V: TRBV6-6
J: TRBJ2-5

CDR3: CASSQEGSEQYF
size: .
D: .
V: TRBV6-5
J: TRBJ2-7

CDR3: CATSGYLQDAGGFTQYF
size: .
D: .
V: TRBV15
J: TRBJ2-3

CDR3: CASSLDYGGLYF
size: few
D: .
V: TRBV7-9
J: TRBJ2-7

CDR3: CASSLVGGGSYEQYF
size: once
D: .
V: TRBV7-8
J: TRBJ2-7

CDR3: CASSATQQGSHEQYF
size: .
D: .
V: TRBV27
J: TRBJ2-7

CDR3: CASSPKGTANTEAFF
size: .
D: .
V: TRBV18
J: TRBJ1-1

CDR3: CASSGGYFNTGELFF
size: .
D: .
V: TRBV25-1
J: TRBJ2-2

CDR3: CASSLGQREAETQYF
size: .
D: TRBD2
V: TRBV5-4
J: TRBJ2-5

CDR3: CASSQKTGLGEQYF
size: once
D: TRBD1
V: TRBV7-2
J: TRBJ2-7

CDR3: CASSVNLGNTEAFF
size: once
D: .
V: TRBV10-2
J: TRBJ1-1

CDR3: CASSFGTGVQDTQYF
size: .
D: TRBD1
V: TRBV7-9
J: TRBJ2-3

CDR3: CASSYQGRGLAGELFF
size: .
D: TRBD1
V: TRBV6-5
J: TRBJ2-2

CDR3: CASSLASGQGNEKLFF
size: .
D: TRBD1
V: TRBV5-1
J: TRBJ1-4

CDR3: CASSHQSLGANVLTF
size: .
D: .
V: TRBV19
J: TRBJ2-6

CDR3: CASSKGRDRAGQPQHF
size: .
D: .
V: TRBV21-1
J: TRBJ1-5

CDR3: CASRRGRYSQYF
size: .
D: .
V: TRBV28
J: TRBJ2-3

CDR3: CASSLEGTGANVLTF
size: once
D: .
V: TRBV7-9
J: TRBJ2-6

CDR3: CASSLRTGANYGYTF
size: .
D: TRBD1
V: TRBV28
J: TRBJ1-2

CDR3: CASSLDRLRPGRVTGELFF
size: .
D: .
V: TRBV11-2
J: TRBJ2-2

CDR3: CASSSSGQGARTGELFF
size: .
D: TRBD1
V: TRBV5-4
J: TRBJ2-2

CDR3: CASSVRGGSYEQYF
size: .
D: .
V: TRBV7-8
J: TRBJ2-7

CDR3: CASSIVNQPQHF
size: .
D: .
V: TRBV19
J: TRBJ1-5

CDR3: CASSLFYDRGYEQYF
size: .
D: TRBD1
V: TRBV14
J: TRBJ2-7